The TCR beta chain described here comes from a study of cytomegalovirus exposure and HLA in healthy donors. Study details: Counted in an early data release were tens of millions of unique TCRs from HLA-typed donors.

PCR used 60 Vbeta primers and 13 Jbeta primers. TCRdb keeps only in-frame clones here, not all; method: immunoSEQ multiplex PCR. This table holds some 140,000 clones, 80% found once. Unmatched junction bases numbered 5, after V lost 6 bases and J lost 0 bases. Germline V gene data show CDR1 as SNHLY and CDR2 as FYNNEI. The CDR3 runs to 14 residues. The chain uses TRBV2 and TRBJ2-7, with 7 bases aligning to TRBD1. Source material: PBMCs. The sequence was collected from a man aged 30 to 45 in good health. CDR3 DNA: TGTGCCAGCAGAGCCGGACAGGCCTCCTACGAGCAGTACTTC. Encoded protein: CASRAGQASYEQYF.